This passage covers 2 T cell receptor beta chains from one sample sequenced in a study of graft-versus-host responses after intestinal transplantation (dated by TCRdb to the early 2020s). Libraries were constructed by the immunoSEQ multiplex PCR assay. Not all clones reach the TCRdb copy of this immuneACCESS table, which keeps in-frame sequences only. Checked studies attribute under half of the gap to unresolved V genes and leave the rest unexplained. Across this sample there are about 54,000 clones, with 75% to 95% seen only once. The ten largest clonotypes hold roughly 5.5% of the sample. The specimen comprised PBMCs, sampled nearly 670 days after intestinal transplant. The origin of the receptors is a human patient who received an intestinal transplant, so some T cells may come from the graft donor.

CDR3 loop: CAWSGNEQFF. For the CDR3, the DNA is TGTGCCTGGAGCGGGAATGAGCAGTTCTTC. The chain has TRBV30 and TRBJ2-1; D remains unclear. There are 10 residues in the CDR3. Germline V gene data show CDR1 as GTSNPN and CDR2 as SVGIG (reference sequence). V was clipped by 3 bases and J by 7 bases, with 4 bases between them.

The rearrangement links TRBV7-9 to TRBJ1-2; D is ambiguous. Trimming stripped 1 base from V and 4 bases from J, with 7 bases between. Per germline, CDR1 SEHNR and CDR2 FQNEAQ (reference sequence). This CDR3 has 13 residues. The CDR3 DNA follows: TGTGCCAGCAGCTTAGAGGCAGCCTATGGCTACACCTTC. Protein product: CASSLEAAYGYTF.